This T cell receptor beta chain was recorded in a study of blood T cell repertoires in COVID-19. Patients at the Seattle site were enrolled during active infection and followed longitudinally. Sequencing used immunoSEQ multiplex PCR; TCRdb keeps in-frame clones, though not all of them. The data show 310,000 or so clones, approximately 88% seen once. This clonotype was sampled from a man in his thirties or forties with COVID-19, enrolled during active disease. The sample consisted of peripheral blood.

This CDR3 is CASSQDRREQFF. In DNA, the CDR3 is TGTGCCAGCAGCCAAGATAGGAGGGAGCAGTTCTTC. The V call is TRBV4-2, the J call TRBJ2-1, with TRBD2 as a possible D gene (5 bases). Per the germline V gene, CDR1 is LGHNA and CDR2 is YNFKEQ. The V end was cut by 0 bases, the J end by 10 bases, with 7 bases between. This CDR3 is 12 amino acids long.